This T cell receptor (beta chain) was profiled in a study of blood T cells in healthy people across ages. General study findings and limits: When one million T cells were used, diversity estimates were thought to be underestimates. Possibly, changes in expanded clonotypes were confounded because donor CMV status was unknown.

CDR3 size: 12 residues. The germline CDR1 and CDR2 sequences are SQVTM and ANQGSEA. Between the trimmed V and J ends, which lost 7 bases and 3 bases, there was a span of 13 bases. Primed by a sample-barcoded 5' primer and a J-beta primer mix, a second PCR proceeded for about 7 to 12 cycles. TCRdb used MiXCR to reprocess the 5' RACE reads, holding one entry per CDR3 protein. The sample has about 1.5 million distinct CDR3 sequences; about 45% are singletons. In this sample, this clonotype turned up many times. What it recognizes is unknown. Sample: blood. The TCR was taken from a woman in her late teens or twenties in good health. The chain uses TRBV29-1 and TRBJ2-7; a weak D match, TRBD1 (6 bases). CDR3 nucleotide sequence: TGCAGCGCTACACCGGACAGCTACGAGCAGTACTTC. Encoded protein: CSATPDSYEQYF.